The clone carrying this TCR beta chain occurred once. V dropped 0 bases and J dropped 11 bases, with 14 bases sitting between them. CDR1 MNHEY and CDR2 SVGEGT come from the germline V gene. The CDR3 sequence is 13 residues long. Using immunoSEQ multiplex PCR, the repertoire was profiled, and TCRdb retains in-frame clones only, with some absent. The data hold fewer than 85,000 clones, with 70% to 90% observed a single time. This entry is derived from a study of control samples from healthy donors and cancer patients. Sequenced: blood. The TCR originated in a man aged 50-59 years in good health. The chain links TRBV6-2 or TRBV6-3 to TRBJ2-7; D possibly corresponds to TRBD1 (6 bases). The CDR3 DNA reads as TGTGCCAGCAGTTACTCGACGCGGCAGGGGAAGTACTTC. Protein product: CASSYSTRQGKYF.